This TCR beta chain appears in the sequencing data of a study of human thymus T cells. The protocol was immunoSEQ multiplex PCR, while the TCRdb copy is restricted to in-frame clones and leaves out a portion. This table holds about 44,000 clones, over 85% found once. There are 16 residues in the CDR3. Germline values: CDR1 SGHTA, CDR2 FQGTGA. V gave up 5 bases and J gave up 7 bases; unmatched junction bases: 8. This receptor was obtained from a boy in the first two years of life with a congenital heart defect but otherwise immunologically healthy. The chain couples TRBV7-3 to TRBJ2-3; 14 bases align to TRBD2. Sequenced input: blood. The CDR3 sequence is CASSLKTSGGAYTQYF. The CDR3 region has the DNA TGTGCCAGCAGCCTCAAGACTAGCGGGGGGGCCTATACGCAGTATTTT.